These 16 T cell receptor beta chains came from one sample sequenced in a study of beta chain features in type 1 diabetes. General study findings and limits: TCRB CDR3 length was moderately but significantly reduced in all four CD4+ subsets of Type 1 diabetes patients.

These receptors have no identified antigens. Reverse transcription of all isolated RNA meant that expressed TCRB transcripts were sequenced. Generated by immunoSEQ multiplex PCR, the TCRdb table keeps only in-frame clones and is missing some. The profile shows around 260,000 clones, roughly 22% of them singletons. Source material: naive CD4+ T cells from blood. The receptors here all came from a woman in her thirties or forties with type 1 diabetes.

In this sample, this clone turned up a few times. The V and J genes are TRBV4-3 and TRBJ2-2; no reliable D call. The CDR3 is 15 amino acids. With 0 bases removed from V and 5 bases from J, the gap between germline ends came to 10 bases. Looked up from germline, CDR1 is LGHNA and CDR2 is YSLEER. The CDR3 sequence is CASSQDFGSTGELFF. The CDR3 DNA reads as TGCGCCAGCAGCCAAGATTTTGGTAGTACCGGGGAGCTGTTTTTT.

Turning to this clone: The germline gene is not matched at one end of the junction; a read error may be the cause. V gene TRBV6-6 combines with J gene TRBJ1-1; tentative D call: TRBD1 (5 bases). CDR1 is MNHNY, CDR2 SVGAGI, per germline (reference sequence). There are 12 residues in the CDR3. The CDR3 loop is CASSPRRGATGF. CDR3 coding DNA: TGTGCCAGCAGCCCGAGGAGGGGCGCGACTGGCTTT.

This clone has just a few counts. V usage is TRBV4-3 and J usage is TRBJ2-1; D is unresolved. V was trimmed by 2 bases and J by 2 bases, leaving 13 bases between them. CDR1 and CDR2 from the germline V gene are LGHNA and YSLEER. CDR3 length: 16 residues. CDR3 protein: CASSQTGLPTYNEQFF. The CDR3 nucleotides read TGCGCCAGCAGCCAAACCGGGTTACCCACCTACAATGAGCAGTTCTTC.

This rearrangement joins TRBV7-9 to TRBJ2-5, with D tentatively TRBD2 (5 bases). Germline lookup yields CDR1 SEHNR and CDR2 FQNEAQ (reference sequence). The CDR3 has 14 residues. V was trimmed by 5 bases and J by 3 bases, leaving 13 bases between them. As DNA, the CDR3 is TGTGCCAGCAGCCCTAGCCCGCTAGAAGAGACCCAGTACTTC. It encodes CASSPSPLEETQYF.

The chain couples TRBV30 to TRBJ1-5, with 10 bases aligning to TRBD1. The CDR3 runs 14 residues. Germline-derived CDR1 and CDR2 are GTSNPN and SVGIG (reference sequence). V shed 5 bases and J 4 bases; nucleotides not matched to a gene: 5. The CDR3 DNA reads TGTGCCTGGGGGAGGGGACAGGGGAATCAGCCCCAGCATTTT. This gives the protein CAWGRGQGNQPQHF. Filled out from reference TRBV30 and TRBJ1-5, the complete variable domain reads SQTIHQWPATLVQPVGSPLSLECTVEGTSNPNLYWYRQAAGRGLQLLFYSVGIGQISSEVPQNLSASRPQDRQFILSSKKLLLSDSGFYLCAWGRGQGNQPQHFGDGTRLSIL.

This clone has a single count. J is TRBJ1-1 and V is TRBV9; D might be TRBD1 (5 bases). V gave up 0 bases and J gave up 3 bases, with 12 bases separating them. Per the germline V gene, CDR1 is SGDLS and CDR2 is YYNGEE. The CDR3 contains 15 residues. For the CDR3, the DNA is TGTGCCAGCAGCGTAGGGCAGGGTAGGGACACTGAAGCTTTCTTT. The encoded protein is CASSVGQGRDTEAFF.

The V call is TRBV5-8, the J call TRBJ2-5; D might be TRBD1 (6 bases). The CDR3 totals 14 residues. CDR1 and CDR2 (germline): SGHTS, YDEGEE. The germline V and J ends were trimmed by 4 bases and 4 bases, with 14 bases remaining between them. The DNA of the CDR3 is TGTGCCAGCAGCCCGCGGTCCAGGGGAGAGACCCAGTACTTC. Its protein product is CASSPRSRGETQYF.

The chain links TRBV4-1 to TRBJ1-1; D not certain. This CDR3 region has 16 residues. The germline gives CDR1 MGHRA, CDR2 YSYEKL. The V gene lost 4 bases and the J gene lost 0 bases, with 15 bases spanning the gap. The CDR3 spells CASSPSERQMNTEAFF. CDR3 in DNA: TGCGCCAGCAGCCCGTCTGAGAGGCAGATGAACACTGAAGCTTTCTTT.

The CDR3 here is CASSSDRVEQYF. The DNA of the CDR3 is TGCGCCAGCAGCTCCGACAGGGTCGAGCAGTACTTC. V and J are TRBV5-1 and TRBJ2-7, with 7 bases matching TRBD1. The germline CDR1 and CDR2 sequences are SGHRS and YFSETQ. V shed 3 bases, J shed 6 bases, and the junction held 3 bases outside the gene matches. The CDR3 spans 12 residues.

This chain joins TRBV7-9 and TRBJ1-4; no clear D gene. Trimming took 5 bases from V and 10 from J, leaving 11 bases between them. CDR3 length: 12 residues. CDR1 is SEHNR and CDR2 is FQNEAQ in the germline V gene (reference sequence). The CDR3 region is CASSARGGKLFF. The CDR3 coding sequence is TGTGCCAGCAGCGCCAGAGGAGGAAAACTGTTTTTT.

V and J are TRBV7-9 and TRBJ1-6; possibly TRBD1 for D (6 bases). Germline assignment: CDR1 SEHNR and CDR2 FQNEAQ (reference sequence). V was shortened by 8 bases and J by 3 bases, with 14 bases between the two germline ends. CDR3 length equals 15 residues. The CDR3 region is CASQTTGYYNSPLHF. In nucleotides, the CDR3 is TGTGCCAGCCAAACTACAGGGTACTATAATTCACCCCTCCACTTT.

V usage is TRBV2 and J usage is TRBJ1-5, with D hard to call. This CDR3 comprises 14 residues. CDR1 SNHLY and CDR2 FYNNEI come from the germline V gene. V lost 1 base to trimming and J lost 6 bases, with 10 bases between them. CDR3 in DNA: TGTGCCAGCAGTGAAGACGGCGGGAGTCAGCCCCAGCATTTT. As protein: CASSEDGGSQPQHF. The full variable domain, in which reference TRBV2 and TRBJ1-5 provide the parts outside the CDR3, is EPEVTQTPSHQVTQMGQEVILRCVPISNHLYFYWYRQILGQKVEFLVSFYNNEISEKSEIFDDQFSVERPDGSNFTLKIRSTKLEDSAMYFCASSEDGGSQPQHFGDGTRLSIL.

This clone was counted a few times. This chain uses TRBV4-1 with TRBJ2-1, with D possibly TRBD2 on 7 matching bases. The V gene's germline CDR1 is MGHRA and CDR2 YSYEKL. The CDR3 is made up of 18 amino acids. Trimming cost V 3 bases and J 1 base, with 19 bases left between them. The DNA of the CDR3 is TGCGCCAGCAGCCAGGCCCCCTTCGGGGGGCGGTCCTACAATGAGCAGTTCTTC. It is translated as CASSQAPFGGRSYNEQFF.

This clone was counted a few times. V and J are TRBV28 and TRBJ2-7, with TRBD2 as a possible D gene (5 bases). CDR1 is MDHEN, CDR2 SYDVKM, per germline. Trimming removed 3 bases from V and 5 bases from J, with 8 bases in between. The CDR3 consists of 12 residues. The CDR3 spells CASSFERNEQYF. The CDR3 bases are TGTGCCAGCAGTTTCGAGCGGAACGAGCAGTACTTC.

This clone was found a few times. The chain uses TRBV30 and TRBJ1-2; D gene unclear. This CDR3 has 14 amino acids. Germline V gene sequence: CDR1 GTSNPN, CDR2 SVGIG (reference sequence). The ends were cut back, 0 bases at V and 8 bases at J, with 16 bases in the middle. The CDR3 reads CAWSVRDGREGYTF. The CDR3 nucleotides read TGTGCCTGGAGTGTACGCGACGGGAGAGAGGGCTACACCTTC.

This rearrangement joins TRBV30 to TRBJ1-4; D remains unclear. The germline V gene has CDR1 GTSNPN and CDR2 SVGIG (reference sequence). This CDR3 is built from 13 residues. With 2 bases removed from V and 5 bases from J, the gap between germline ends came to 9 bases. Written as DNA, the CDR3 is TGTGCCTGGAGTCCCAGTCACAATGAAAAACTGTTTTTT. Translation: CAWSPSHNEKLFF.